This T cell receptor beta chain was sequenced during a study of T cells expressing NK-cell markers. Study as a whole: Of eight sequenced donors, seven were HCMV-seropositive and one HCMV-seronegative.

Worth noting for this clonotype: What it binds is unknown.

This CDR3 has 15 residues. CDR1 is SGHRS, CDR2 YFSETQ, per germline. Following a re-call of the 5' RACE reads, TCRdb has one entry per CDR3 protein and lacks DNA. The listing contains hundreds of thousands of distinct CDR3 sequences. General study results and limits: One observes that, in a few donors, these clonotypes were also the leading ones within the CD3+CD56-NKG2C+ fraction.

The sequenced material came from blood T cells: a sorted CD56 or NKG2C T cell subset, CD4+ or CD8+ T cells, or bulk PBMC T cells (not recorded which). The J gene is TRBJ2-1, the V gene TRBV5-1; checking the TCRdb D call of TRBD1 is not possible without DNA. This TCR was sampled from a man aged 18 to 30 in good health. The CDR3 sequence: CASRSRANILNEQFF. Drawing the rest from reference TRBV5-1 and TRBJ2-1, the complete variable domain is KAGVTQTPRYLIKTRGQQVTLSCSPISGHRSVSWYQQTPGQGLQFLFEYFSETQRNKGNFPGRFSGRQFSNSRSEMNVSTLELGDSALYLCASRSRANILNEQFFGPGTRLTVL.